This entry features one TCR beta chain sequence. Its matching antigen is unknown. The sample is drawn from a study of PD-1 blockade in classical Hodgkin lymphoma. Study-level findings and limits: Baseline diversity was lower in partial responders and progressors than complete responders.

Every patient was affected by relapse after autologous stem cell transplantation, while exposure to brentuximab vedotin was not uniform. The method was immunoSEQ multiplex PCR; TCRdb's version includes in-frame clones alone and lacks a portion of them. Among about 17,000 clones listed, roughly 67% were seen once. Germline V gene sequence: CDR1 SGHVS, CDR2 FQNEAQ. CDR3 length: 16 residues. Losses at the gene ends were 4 bases for V and 7 bases for J; bases not matched to a gene: 12. This TCR was recovered from a human donor with classical Hodgkin lymphoma. This chain connects TRBV7-8 to TRBJ2-7; 11 bases align to TRBD2. This sample comprised peripheral blood mononuclear cells (PBMCs), obtained before the second cycle of nivolumab. The CDR3 DNA follows: TGTGCCAGCAGCTCCCGGACTAGCGGGCCCCACTGGGAGCAGTACTTC. The encoded protein is CASSSRTSGPHWEQYF. The full variable domain, its missing parts supplied by reference TRBV7-8 and TRBJ2-7, is GAGVSQSPRYKVAKRGQDVALRCDPISGHVSLFWYQQALGQGPEFLTYFQNEAQLDKSGLPSDRFFAERPEGSVSTLKIQRTQQEDSAVYLCASSSRTSGPHWEQYFGPGTRLTVT.